The T cell receptor beta chain under discussion was sequenced for a study of blood T cell repertoires in COVID-19. At the level of the study: The United States, Italy and Spain were the sources of the acute and convalescent COVID-19 samples. Nucleic acid was either cDNA or gDNA, and it came from T cells, B-cell-depleted T cells, or PBMCs.

Trimming took 6 bases from V and 6 from J; bases not matched to a gene: 10. Per the germline V gene, CDR1 is MNHEY and CDR2 is SVGAGI. There are 15 residues in the CDR3. Original data processing: Researchers report that nucleated cell counts were estimated from reference gene primer amplification. The protocol was immunoSEQ multiplex PCR, while the TCRdb copy is restricted to in-frame clones and leaves out a portion. V and J calls and clone size are those listed in that table; D and trimming were worked out from the DNA. This table holds 100,000 to 150,000 clones, roughly 88% found once. Sequencing was done on a sample of peripheral blood. The V gene is TRBV6-5, the J gene TRBJ2-7; 11 bases are shared with TRBD1. This clonotype originated in a human donor in a cohort sampled during active COVID-19. The CDR3: CASRTGTGGFAEQYF. The CDR3 nucleotides read TGTGCCAGCAGAACCGGGACAGGGGGATTCGCCGAGCAGTACTTC.